The 11 T cell receptor beta chains reported below all come from one sample, sequenced in a study of spatial heterogeneity in lung cancer. Findings and caveats of the study: Expanded intratumoral alpha and beta TCR counts tracked tumor mutation counts.

TCRdb independently ran MiXCR on the 5' RACE reads; one entry per CDR3 protein. The sample shows some 96,000 distinct CDR3 sequences, around 4.3% of them seen only once. The antigens for these receptors are not known. Stated time point: sample taken at primary tumor resection. The sample was lung tumor tissue, taken at surgery. These receptors all come from a male donor with early-stage non-small cell lung cancer.

This clonotype was picked up many times. The chain combines TRBV7-7 with TRBJ2-7; D is possibly TRBD1 or TRBD2 (5 bases each). V was pared by 5 bases and J by 3 bases, with 17 bases between. CDR3 length: 15 amino acids. Germline assignment: CDR1 SSHAT and CDR2 FNYEAQ (reference sequence). For the CDR3, the DNA is TGTGCCAGCAGCCTCCGTCCTGGGGGTTTCTACGAGCAGTACTTC. It is translated as CASSLRPGGFYEQYF.

This clonotype was seen only a few times. The CDR3 DNA sequence: TGTGCCAGCAGCTTTGATCTTGGACTAGCGAGGCAGTTCTTC. Amino acids: CASSFDLGLARQFF. The chain is built from TRBV11-2 and TRBJ2-1; TRBD2 matches 9 bases. Losses at the gene ends were 3 bases for V and 12 bases for J; bases not matched to a gene: 9. CDR1 is SGHAT and CDR2 is FQNNGV in the germline V gene. This CDR3 is 14 amino acids long.

CDR3 sequence reads: CASSLPGGAGDTQYF. The CDR3 bases are TGTGCCAGCAGCTTGCCGGGAGGGGCAGGGGATACGCAGTATTTT. The chain carries TRBV5-4 and TRBJ2-3; TRBD2 matches 8 bases. In germline, CDR1 is SGHNT, CDR2 YYREEE (reference sequence). This CDR3 region has 15 residues. Trimming cost V 1 base and J 6 bases; bases outside gene matches: 7.

This clonotype was counted a few times. Written as DNA, the CDR3 is TGTGCCAGCTCACCGGGACAGCCATATAGCAATCAGCCCCAGCATTTT. Translation: CASSPGQPYSNQPQHF. V gene TRBV18 combines with J gene TRBJ1-5; 7 bases line up with TRBD1. Germline trimming cut 3 bases from V and 0 bases from J; bases unmatched to any gene: 5. The CDR3 spans 16 residues. Germline V lookup: CDR1 KGHSH, CDR2 LQKENI.

This clonotype showed up many times. The chain is built from TRBV20-1 and TRBJ2-4; 11 nucleotides line up with TRBD2. V shed 6 bases, J shed 8 bases, and the junction held 12 bases outside the gene matches. This CDR3 region has 15 residues. Germline assignment: CDR1 DFQATT and CDR2 SNEGSKA (reference sequence). CDR3 coding DNA: TGCAGTGCGACCGGACTAGCGGGCCCCGTACACATTCAGTACTTC. The encoded protein is CSATGLAGPVHIQYF.

This clonotype was seen many times. The V and J genes are TRBV7-9 and TRBJ2-1; 8 bases align to TRBD1. V lost 5 bases to trimming and J lost 9 bases; unmatched junction nucleotides: 6. The CDR3 runs to 13 residues. The germline CDR1 and CDR2 sequences are SEHNR and FQNEAQ (reference sequence). In DNA, the CDR3 is TGTGCCAGCAGCAGACAGGGGCCGCTTGAGCAGTTCTTC. Amino acids: CASSRQGPLEQFF.

This clonotype was found many times. This chain connects TRBV4-1 to TRBJ2-1, with 8 bases matching TRBD1. This CDR3 is 15 amino acids long. CDR1 MGHRA and CDR2 YSYEKL come from the germline V gene. V lost 0 bases, J lost 13 bases, and 11 bases stayed unmatched. The CDR3 loop reads CASSQEGQGFLRQFF. DNA of the CDR3: TGCGCCAGCAGCCAAGAAGGACAGGGATTTTTAAGACAGTTCTTC.

The V and J genes are TRBV12-3 or TRBV12-4 and TRBJ2-5, with a possible D match to TRBD1 (6 bases). Trimming removed 5 bases at V and 5 bases at J, with 18 bases between. The CDR3 extends over 15 amino acids. The CDR3, as DNA: TGTGCCAGCAGTCTGACCCAGGGGCTGGGTGAGACCCAGTACTTC. Amino acid sequence: CASSLTQGLGETQYF.

This clonotype was counted at least ten times. The chain's CDR3 is CASRLNRGSFFRNTEAFF. The CDR3 DNA reads as TGTGCCAGCAGACTTAACAGGGGGTCTTTTTTTCGCAACACTGAAGCTTTCTTT. The chain uses TRBV6-1 and TRBJ1-1; 8 nucleotides align to TRBD1. V lost 6 bases to trimming and J lost 2 bases; unmatched junction nucleotides: 17. This CDR3 comprises 18 residues. CDR1 and CDR2 (germline): MNHNS, SASEGT.

This clonotype was observed many times. The rearrangement joins TRBV7-2 to TRBJ2-1; 10 bases agree with TRBD2. The germline CDR1 and CDR2 sequences are SGHTA and FQGNSA. V dropped 4 bases and J dropped 6; count of bases not matched to a gene: 6. The CDR3 has 15 residues. The CDR3 coding sequence is TGTGCCAGCAGCTCCTGGACTAGCGGCGTCAATGAGCAGTTCTTC. Protein sequence: CASSSWTSGVNEQFF.

The chain joins TRBV4-2 to TRBJ2-1; the D is unclear. From germline, CDR1 is LGHNA and CDR2 YNFKEQ. The V end was cut by 0 bases, the J end by 8 bases, with 14 bases between. This CDR3 comprises 15 residues. The CDR3 bases are TGTGCCAGCAGCCAAGACTACGCGGTGGTGGATGAGCAGTTCTTC. It encodes CASSQDYAVVDEQFF.